These 15 T cell receptor beta chains share one sample of origin, sequenced in a study of CD8+ T cells in alopecia areata. RNA, once extracted, was reverse transcribed into cDNA for use as the sequencing template. Produced via immunoSEQ multiplex PCR; TCRdb's table is partial and in-frame only. The sample holds over 90,000 clones, roughly 53% seen once. Sequenced: CD4+ T cells sorted from blood. These receptors all come from a human donor in good health.

The sample holds a few counts of this clone. This chain links TRBV29-1 with TRBJ1-1, with D maybe TRBD1 (5 bases). CDR1 is SQVTM, CDR2 ANQGSEA, per germline. This CDR3 is built from 14 residues. Trimming left V 6 bases short and J 3 bases short, with 17 bases between. CDR3 bases: TGCAGCGTATCGCGTGGGGCGGGTGACACTGAAGCTTTCTTT. This gives the protein CSVSRGAGDTEAFF.

This clone is a singleton in its sample. V gene TRBV2 combines with J gene TRBJ1-6; unclear D gene. Deletions cut 7 bases from V and 14 bases from J, with 12 bases between. The germline V gene has CDR1 SNHLY and CDR2 FYNNEI. This CDR3 has 11 residues. CDR3 bases: TGTGCCAGCAAGGTACGCGAGGCCCTCCACTTT. It codes for CASKVREALHF.

The rearrangement uses TRBV27 and TRBJ2-5; TRBD1 might be the D (6 bases). Trimming took off 2 bases at V and 1 base at J, with 14 bases between the two ends. CDR1 MNHEY and CDR2 SMNVEV come from the germline V gene (reference sequence). The CDR3 has 16 residues. The CDR3 DNA is TGTGCCAGCAGTTTAAAACTGGACAGCTTCCAAGAGACCCAGTACTTC. It is translated as CASSLKLDSFQETQYF.

The count of this clone is one. The chain carries TRBV29-1 and TRBJ2-2; weak D call: TRBD1 (5 bases). This CDR3 comprises 13 residues. The germline CDR1 and CDR2 sequences are SQVTM and ANQGSEA. V shed 5 bases and J shed 5 bases, with 12 bases lying between them. The CDR3 sequence: CSVRGLLTGELFF. CDR3 nucleotide sequence: TGCAGCGTTAGGGGTCTACTTACCGGGGAGCTGTTTTTT.

This clone appeared once. The chain recombines TRBV30 with TRBJ2-3; possibly TRBD1 for D (6 bases). The CDR3 is 13 amino acids. The ends were cut back, 3 bases at V and 5 bases at J, with 12 bases in the middle. In germline, CDR1 is GTSNPN, CDR2 SVGIG (reference sequence). CDR3 loop: CAWRNTGIDTQYF. DNA for the CDR3: TGTGCCTGGAGGAATACAGGGATAGATACGCAGTATTTT.

The chain combines TRBV16 with TRBJ2-1, with unresolved D. From germline, CDR1 is KGHSY and CDR2 FQNENV. V was cut by 0 bases and J by 3 bases, with 15 bases left in between. This CDR3 is built from 17 residues. This chain's CDR3 is CASSQSGKRRLYNEQFF. For the CDR3, the DNA is TGTGCCAGCAGCCAATCGGGGAAGAGACGGCTCTACAATGAGCAGTTCTTC. Full variable domain (missing parts from reference TRBV16 and TRBJ2-1): GEEVAQTPKHLVRGEGQKAKLYCAPIKGHSYVFWYQQVLKNEFKFLISFQNENVFDETGMPKERFSAKCLPNSPCSLEIQATKLEDSAVYFCASSQSGKRRLYNEQFFGPGTRLTVL.

The rearrangement uses TRBV2 and TRBJ1-5; D not resolved. Germline V lookup: CDR1 SNHLY, CDR2 FYNNEI. Trimming shortened V by 5 bases and J by 0 bases, and 8 bases separated the two germline ends. CDR3 length: 14 amino acids. CDR3 DNA sequence: TGTGCCAGCAGTAGACTAAATAGCAATCAGCCCCAGCATTTT. Translated: CASSRLNSNQPQHF.

Ten or more counts support this clone. V and J are TRBV29-1 and TRBJ2-3, with D perhaps matching TRBD1 (5 bases). V lost 5 bases to trimming and J lost 2 bases, with 14 bases between them. CDR1 and CDR2 (germline): SQVTM, ANQGSEA. The length of the CDR3 is 14 residues. The CDR3 spells CSVQQGFYTDTQYF. CDR3 in DNA: TGCAGCGTTCAGCAGGGTTTTTACACAGATACGCAGTATTTT.

This clone appeared once. The rearrangement uses TRBV4-2 and TRBJ1-4; D gene unclear. This CDR3 is built from 16 residues. V shed 0 bases and J shed 8 bases, with 16 bases lying between them. CDR1 and CDR2 (germline): LGHNA, YNFKEQ. CDR3 sequence reads: CASSQETLKGYEKLFF. The CDR3 DNA is TGTGCCAGCAGCCAAGAAACACTGAAAGGGTACGAAAAACTGTTTTTT.

The chain couples TRBV29-1 to TRBJ2-3, with 9 bases lining up with TRBD2. Germline assignment: CDR1 SQVTM and CDR2 ANQGSEA. CDR3 length equals 14 residues. V dropped 3 bases and J dropped 6; count of bases not matched to a gene: 7. The CDR3 here is CSVDGGGAQDTQYF. The CDR3, as DNA: TGCAGCGTTGATGGCGGGGGGGCCCAGGATACGCAGTATTTT.

This clone turned up a few times. The chain couples TRBV5-1 to TRBJ1-6; no clear D. Germline assignment: CDR1 SGHRS and CDR2 YFSETQ. V shed 3 bases and J shed 7 bases, with 14 bases lying between them. The CDR3 is 15 residues long. The CDR3 is CASSSLDWGNSPLHF. In DNA, the CDR3 is TGCGCCAGCAGCTCCCTGGACTGGGGAAATTCACCCCTCCACTTT.

In its sample, this clone was seen a few times. The CDR3 DNA reads as TGCAGCGGCACGACAGGGGGCGCGGGTGAAAAACTGTTTTTT. This translates into CSGTTGGAGEKLFF. The chain combines TRBV29-1 with TRBJ1-4; 10 bases line up with TRBD1. The CDR3 is 14 residues long. The germline gives CDR1 SQVTM, CDR2 ANQGSEA. J was trimmed by 7 bases and V by 7 bases; bases with no gene match: 9.

This clone was counted between two and nine times. The chain joins TRBV7-9 to TRBJ1-2; unclear D gene. V was shortened by 11 bases and J by 4 bases, with 11 bases between the two germline ends. Looked up from germline, CDR1 is SEHNR and CDR2 is FQNEAQ (reference sequence). CDR3 length: 11 residues. CDR3 in amino acids: CALGWSYGYTF. CDR3 DNA sequence: TGTGCCCTGGGGTGGTCCTATGGCTACACCTTC.

The V gene is TRBV30, the J gene TRBJ1-1, with 11 bases that match TRBD1. This CDR3 has 13 amino acids. Germline loops: CDR1 GTSNPN, CDR2 SVGIG (reference sequence). V trimming: 8 bases; J trimming: 1 base; junction bases outside the gene matches: 3. CDR3 region: CAADRGRNTEAFF. The CDR3 bases are TGTGCCGCGGACAGGGGGCGGAACACTGAAGCTTTCTTT.

For this clone: The junction does not match germline at one end; this may be a read error. The chain couples TRBV7-6 to TRBJ2-5; D is undetermined. The CDR3 is 12 amino acids. Germline V gene data show CDR1 as SGHVS and CDR2 as FNYEAQ. CDR3 bases: TGTGCCAGCAGCCCTAACCAGGAGACCCAGTACTTC. Protein sequence: CASSPNQETQYF.